A selection of T cell receptor beta chains follows, all from one sample in a study of PD-1 blockade in mismatch repair-deficient tumors. Sequencing used immunoSEQ multiplex PCR; TCRdb keeps in-frame clones, though not all of them. The sample records some 120,000 clones, about nine tenths being singletons. Specimen: peripheral blood, collected just under 74 weeks after starting pembrolizumab. These receptor sequences come from an adult with mismatch repair-deficient cancer. The CDR3 runs from the conserved cysteine through the conserved F or W. Fields, in order: V gene, D gene, J gene, clone size, CDR3 DNA, CDR3 protein. D genes are given only for firm matches. Clone size is stated in some rows and not others, as once, few, many or a class when expanded.

V: TRBV12-5; D: NA; J: TRBJ1-1; size: NA; DNA: TGTGCTAGTGGCTGGGGCCGGATGAACACTGAAGCTTTCTTT; CDR3: CASGWGRMNTEAFF
V: TRBV6-5; D: NA; J: TRBJ2-7; size: NA; DNA: TGTGCCAGCCAGACGTTTGGGGAACTCGAGCAGTACTTC; CDR3: CASQTFGELEQYF
V: TRBV7-9; D: TRBD2; J: TRBJ2-1; size: NA; DNA: TGTGCCAGCAGCCCCCCTCGCGGGAGCTCCTACAATGAGCAGTTCTTC; CDR3: CASSPPRGSSYNEQFF
V: TRBV7-9; D: TRBD1; J: TRBJ1-4; size: once; DNA: TGTGCCAGCAGCTTAGCGGGACAGGGGCGAGAAACTAATGAAAAACTGTTTTTT; CDR3: CASSLAGQGRETNEKLFF
V: TRBV9; D: TRBD2; J: TRBJ2-7; size: NA; DNA: TGTGCCAGCAGCGTAGGGTGGGAGGGGATCTACGAGCAGTACTTC; CDR3: CASSVGWEGIYEQYF
V: TRBV29-1; D: TRBD1; J: TRBJ1-4; size: NA; DNA: TGCAGCGTAGGGGACAGGGGAAGTAATGAAAAACTGTTTTTT; CDR3: CSVGDRGSNEKLFF
V: TRBV27; D: NA; J: TRBJ2-7; size: NA; DNA: TGTGCCAGCAGTTTATCGATGTTGGACGAGCAGTACTTC; CDR3: CASSLSMLDEQYF
V: TRBV6-1; D: NA; J: TRBJ1-4; size: NA; DNA: TGTGCCAGCAGTTCAGGGGCGGCTAGAGAAAAACTGTTTTTT; CDR3: CASSSGAAREKLFF
V: TRBV5-6; D: NA; J: TRBJ1-1; size: NA; DNA: TGTGCCAGCAGCTTGGCGGGGGTGTACACTGAAGCTTTCTTT; CDR3: CASSLAGVYTEAFF
V: TRBV11-3; D: TRBD2; J: TRBJ2-7; size: NA; DNA: TGTGCCAGCAGCGTCACTAGCGGGAGCTACGAGCAGTACTTC; CDR3: CASSVTSGSYEQYF
V: TRBV7-9; D: TRBD1; J: TRBJ2-7; size: NA; DNA: TGTGCCAGCAGCTTAGGACAGGGGGGATACGAGCAGTACTTC; CDR3: CASSLGQGGYEQYF
V: TRBV9; D: NA; J: TRBJ1-3; size: NA; DNA: TGTGCCAGCAGCGTAGCTACGGGGGGGATCTCTGGAAACACCATATATTTT; CDR3: CASSVATGGISGNTIYF
V: TRBV5-1; D: TRBD2; J: TRBJ2-7; size: once; DNA: TGCGCCAGCAGCTTGGCTAGCGGAGGAACCTACGAGCAGTACTTC; CDR3: CASSLASGGTYEQYF
V: TRBV5-1; D: NA; J: TRBJ2-5; size: NA; DNA: TGCGCCAGCAGCCCGGGACATTCGCAAGAGACCCAGTACTTC; CDR3: CASSPGHSQETQYF
V: TRBV4-2; D: TRBD2; J: TRBJ2-7; size: few; DNA: TGTGCCAGCAGCAAAATAGCGGGAGAGGTCTCCCTGTACTTC; CDR3: CASSKIAGEVSLYF
V: TRBV27; D: TRBD2; J: TRBJ2-3; size: NA; DNA: TGTGCCAGCAGTCTGACAACTAGCGGGATGACAGATACGCAGTATTTT; CDR3: CASSLTTSGMTDTQYF
V: TRBV12-5; D: TRBD2; J: TRBJ2-1; size: few; DNA: TGTGCTAGTGGTTTCGACCGGGAGGACAATTCCCCAATTAACAATGAGCAGTTCTTC; CDR3: CASGFDREDNSPINNEQFF
V: TRBV4-1; D: NA; J: TRBJ2-3; size: NA; DNA: TGCGCCAGCAGCCAAGGATCTAGCCTAGATACGCAGTATTTT; CDR3: CASSQGSSLDTQYF
V: TRBV27; D: NA; J: TRBJ1-2; size: NA; DNA: TGTGCCAGCAGTTTGGGGGTTTCCCCGGGAAAAGGCTACACCTTC; CDR3: CASSLGVSPGKGYTF
V: TRBV30; D: NA; J: TRBJ2-3; size: once; DNA: TGTGCCTGCAACGGCCACAGCACAGATACGCAGTATTTT; CDR3: CACNGHSTDTQYF
V: TRBV9; D: NA; J: TRBJ2-2; size: NA; DNA: TGTGCCAGCAGCACAGCGGTCCCAAACACCGGGGAGCTGTTTTTT; CDR3: CASSTAVPNTGELFF
V: TRBV7-6; D: NA; J: TRBJ2-1; size: NA; DNA: TGTGCCAGCAGCTTAGGGGGACCGAGTAGTAATGAGCAGTTCTTC; CDR3: CASSLGGPSSNEQFF
V: TRBV6-4; D: TRBD1; J: TRBJ2-7; size: NA; DNA: TGTGCCAGCAGTGGACGCGGGACAGGGATCCACGAGCAGTACTTC; CDR3: CASSGRGTGIHEQYF
V: TRBV30; D: NA; J: TRBJ2-1; size: NA; DNA: TGTGCCTGGAACGGAGCGGAGGGTCGTCGCGTCCATGAGCAGTTCTTC; CDR3: CAWNGAEGRRVHEQFF
V: TRBV10-3; D: TRBD1; J: TRBJ2-2; size: few; DNA: TGTGCCATCAGTGAGTCTATAGGGACAGCGAACACCGGGGAGCTGTTTTTT; CDR3: CAISESIGTANTGELFF
V: TRBV5-8; D: NA; J: TRBJ1-1; size: once; DNA: TGTGCCAGCAGCACATGGACTGTGAGAACTGAAGCTTTCTTT; CDR3: CASSTWTVRTEAFF
V: TRBV11-2; D: TRBD2; J: TRBJ2-1; size: NA; DNA: TGTGCCAGCAGAGTAAGCGGGAGGCCCCCCAATGAGCAGTTCTTC; CDR3: CASRVSGRPPNEQFF
V: TRBV6-5; D: TRBD1; J: TRBJ2-7; size: NA; DNA: TGTGCCAGCAGTTACCGGGGACAGAGCTCCTACGAGCAGTACTTC; CDR3: CASSYRGQSSYEQYF
V: TRBV5-1; D: NA; J: TRBJ2-7; size: NA; DNA: TGCGCCAGCAGTCTGGAGTTGACCCTCTACGAGCAGTACTTC; CDR3: CASSLELTLYEQYF
V: TRBV5-4; D: TRBD1; J: TRBJ2-7; size: NA; DNA: TGTGCCAGCAGTCCTCGGACAGGGGGAAACTACTACGAGCAGTACTTC; CDR3: CASSPRTGGNYYEQYF
V: TRBV7-3; D: TRBD1; J: TRBJ2-7; size: NA; DNA: TGTGCCAGCAGCCCCGGGACAGGGCCAAACTACGAGCAGTACTTC; CDR3: CASSPGTGPNYEQYF
V: TRBV9; D: NA; J: TRBJ1-4; size: once; DNA: TGTGCCAGCAGCGTAGCATCTGGGGGGGGCCCAACTAATGAAAAACTGTTTTTT; CDR3: CASSVASGGGPTNEKLFF
V: TRBV29-1; D: TRBD2; J: TRBJ2-1; size: NA; DNA: TGCAGCGGACTAGCGCCCTACAATGAGCAGTTCTTC; CDR3: CSGLAPYNEQFF
V: TRBV11-3; D: TRBD1; J: TRBJ1-2; size: NA; DNA: TGTGCCAGCAGCCTCAGACAGGGGGCTGGCTACACCTTC; CDR3: CASSLRQGAGYTF
V: TRBV21-1; D: NA; J: TRBJ2-7; size: once; DNA: TGTGCCAGCAGCAAAACCCCAGGAGGGGGGCGGGTTTACGAGCAGTACTTC; CDR3: CASSKTPGGGRVYEQYF
V: TRBV5-4; D: NA; J: TRBJ2-3; size: NA; DNA: TGTGCCAGCAGCGACGGATTCACAGATACGCAGTATTTT; CDR3: CASSDGFTDTQYF
V: TRBV5-6; D: NA; J: TRBJ1-1; size: NA; DNA: TGTGCCAGCAGCACCGCCGTCGGGTTGGGCACTGAAGCTTTCTTT; CDR3: CASSTAVGLGTEAFF
V: TRBV19; D: NA; J: TRBJ2-7; size: NA; DNA: TGTGCCAGTAGTTTCCGGGACAACCCCTACGAGCAGTACTTC; CDR3: CASSFRDNPYEQYF
V: TRBV5-4; D: TRBD2; J: TRBJ2-7; size: NA; DNA: TGTGCCAGCAGCTTGGGGACTAGCGGCTTTTACGAGCAGTACTTC; CDR3: CASSLGTSGFYEQYF
V: TRBV7-2; D: TRBD2; J: TRBJ2-3; size: NA; DNA: TGTGCCAGCAGCTTACTAGCGGGGAAGCCTGCGCAGTATTTT; CDR3: CASSLLAGKPAQYF
V: TRBV5-1; D: TRBD1; J: TRBJ1-3; size: NA; DNA: TGCGCCAGCAGCCGGTGGACAGGGAAGATTTCTGGAAACACCATATATTTT; CDR3: CASSRWTGKISGNTIYF
V: TRBV28; D: TRBD2; J: TRBJ2-7; size: NA; DNA: TGTGCCAGCAGTTTTACTAGCGGGAACCAGCAGTACTTC; CDR3: CASSFTSGNQQYF
V: TRBV28; D: NA; J: TRBJ2-7; size: NA; DNA: TGTGCCAGCAGTTTACGGGGGGCGGGCTACGAGCAGTACTTC; CDR3: CASSLRGAGYEQYF
V: TRBV28; D: TRBD1; J: TRBJ2-7; size: NA; DNA: TGTGCCAGCTCGCGTAAGATAGGGGGCGGCGAGCAGTACTTC; CDR3: CASSRKIGGGEQYF
V: TRBV4-1; D: NA; J: TRBJ1-5; size: NA; DNA: TGCGCCAGCAGCCAAGATGGCCCGACAAACACAAATCAGCCCCAGCATTTT; CDR3: CASSQDGPTNTNQPQHF
V: TRBV5-1; D: NA; J: TRBJ1-3; size: NA; DNA: TGCGCCAGCAGCCTCGGTGGGTTCTCTGGAAACACCATATATTTT; CDR3: CASSLGGFSGNTIYF
V: TRBV18; D: TRBD2; J: TRBJ2-7; size: once; DNA: TGTGCCAGCGCAAGAGCGGGAGAGGACGAGCAGTACTTC; CDR3: CASARAGEDEQYF
V: TRBV27; D: NA; J: TRBJ2-3; size: NA; DNA: TGTGCCAGCAGTCCCCAAGCGGGTGGAGGGGCAGATACGCAGTATTTT; CDR3: CASSPQAGGGADTQYF
V: TRBV29-1; D: NA; J: TRBJ2-1; size: once; DNA: TGCAGCGTTGAAGGGCGGGACGGTTACAATGAGCAGTTCTTC; CDR3: CSVEGRDGYNEQFF
V: TRBV11-2; D: NA; J: TRBJ2-7; size: NA; DNA: TGTGCCAGCAGCTTAGCTGAAAGCTACGAGCAGTACTTC; CDR3: CASSLAESYEQYF
V: TRBV14; D: NA; J: TRBJ1-2; size: NA; DNA: TGTGCCAGCAGCCAAGCAGGGTTAGCTAACTATGGCTACACCTTC; CDR3: CASSQAGLANYGYTF
V: TRBV5-1; D: NA; J: TRBJ2-7; size: once; DNA: TGCGCCAGCAGCTTTAAGGGCACAGCCTACGAGCAGTACTTC; CDR3: CASSFKGTAYEQYF
V: TRBV11-3; D: TRBD2; J: TRBJ2-7; size: NA; DNA: TGTGTCAGCAGCCTTACCGGGACTAGCGGGAGGAAGCAGTACTTC; CDR3: CVSSLTGTSGRKQYF
V: TRBV29-1; D: NA; J: TRBJ2-5; size: NA; DNA: TGCAGCGCGGGAAGGGGGGAGACCCAGTACTTC; CDR3: CSAGRGETQYF
V: TRBV6-6; D: NA; J: TRBJ2-5; size: NA; DNA: TGTGCCAGCAGTTACGTCAGGGCCGAGACCCAGTACTTC; CDR3: CASSYVRAETQYF
V: TRBV7-9; D: TRBD2; J: TRBJ2-3; size: NA; DNA: TGTGCCAGCAGCCCACGGACTAGGATTGGAGATACGCAGTATTTT; CDR3: CASSPRTRIGDTQYF